Listed here are 25 T cell receptor beta chains from one sample, sequenced in a study of cytomegalovirus exposure and HLA in healthy donors. 60 Vbeta and 13 Jbeta primers were used in PCR. Repertoires were generated with immunoSEQ multiplex PCR, while TCRdb's copy carries only in-frame clones and drops some. The table includes 72,000 or so clones, 74% detected once. The sequenced sample was PBMCs. The source is a human donor in good health.

The chain recombines TRBV27 with TRBJ1-4; a possible D gene is TRBD1 (6 bases). Germline loops: CDR1 MNHEY, CDR2 SMNVEV (reference sequence). The CDR3 has 15 residues. V lost 4 bases to trimming and J lost 5 bases, with 14 bases between them. CDR3 sequence (DNA): TGTGCCAGCAGTTCGACAGGCGCTAGCAATGAAAAACTGTTTTTT. Amino acid sequence: CASSSTGASNEKLFF.

This sequence joins TRBV10-1 and TRBJ2-3; weak D call: TRBD2 (5 bases). Germline CDR1 WNHNN, CDR2 SYGVQD (reference sequence). V gave up 6 bases and J gave up 2 bases, with 18 bases separating them. The CDR3 runs 16 residues. CDR3 DNA sequence: TGCGCCAGCAGCGCCGGCTGGAGTCGGGACACAGATACGCAGTATTTT. This translates into CASSAGWSRDTDTQYF.

The rearrangement joins TRBV4-1 to TRBJ1-6, with D perhaps matching TRBD1 (5 bases). CDR3 length: 12 amino acids. Germline V CDR1 and CDR2: MGHRA, YSYEKL. Trimming left V 10 bases short and J 8 bases short, with 12 bases between. CDR3 DNA sequence: TGCGCCACCCACGGGGGTGATTCACCCCTCCACTTT. Its translation is CATHGGDSPLHF.

J is TRBJ1-2 and V is TRBV27, with 10 bases identical to TRBD1. The CDR3 totals 15 residues. V gave up 4 bases and J gave up 4 bases; unmatched junction bases: 6. The germline CDR1 and CDR2 sequences are MNHEY and SMNVEV (reference sequence). In nucleotides, the CDR3 is TGTGCCAGCAGTTCGCCGGGACAGGGGTCCTATGGCTACACCTTC. This codes for CASSSPGQGSYGYTF.

V gene TRBV10-1 combines with J gene TRBJ2-7; TRBD1 aligns across 9 bases. Germline V gene lookup returns CDR1 WNHNN and CDR2 SYGVQD (reference sequence). The CDR3 runs to 15 residues. J was trimmed by 5 bases and V by 6 bases; bases with no gene match: 11. CDR3 protein: CASRQRGQGVHEQYF. CDR3 DNA: TGCGCCAGCAGGCAGAGGGGACAGGGAGTCCACGAGCAGTACTTC.

The chain employs TRBV5-6 and TRBJ1-3; D gene unclear. The V end was cut by 0 bases, the J end by 0 bases, with 10 bases between. Germline loops: CDR1 SGHDT, CDR2 YYEEEE. This CDR3 is 16 amino acids long. DNA of the CDR3: TGTGCCAGCAGCTTGGTTCGGGGATTCTCTGGAAACACCATATATTTT. The encoded protein is CASSLVRGFSGNTIYF.

The chain recombines TRBV29-1 with TRBJ2-3; 8 nucleotides align to TRBD1. Germline assignment: CDR1 SQVTM and CDR2 ANQGSEA. With V trimmed by 6 bases and J by 5 bases, 4 bases remained unmatched. The CDR3 extends over 12 amino acids. The CDR3 nucleotides are TGCAGCGTGGGGACAGGTAAAGATACGCAGTATTTT. Protein product: CSVGTGKDTQYF.

The gene calls are TRBV4-1 and TRBJ2-7, with 10 bases lining up with TRBD2. Germline CDR1 is MGHRA and CDR2 is YSYEKL. CDR3 length: 16 amino acids. After removal of 0 bases from V and 5 bases from J, the junction contained 7 bases not matched to a gene. The CDR3 region has the DNA TGCGCCAGCAGCCAAGATAGGTCTAGCGGGAGTAACGAGCAGTACTTC. Protein sequence: CASSQDRSSGSNEQYF.

The chain links TRBV14 to TRBJ2-5, with D perhaps TRBD2 (5 bases). This CDR3 is built from 14 residues. The V gene's germline CDR1 is SGHDN and CDR2 FVKESK. Trimming pared 1 base from V and 1 base from J, leaving 7 bases between. As DNA, the CDR3 is TGTGCCAGCAGCCAAGTAAGCGGCCAAGAGACCCAGTACTTC. It specifies CASSQVSGQETQYF.

The chain carries TRBV5-1 and TRBJ1-6; no clear D. This CDR3 is 15 amino acids long. Germline lookup yields CDR1 SGHRS and CDR2 YFSETQ. The germline V and J ends were trimmed by 0 bases and 10 bases, with 14 bases remaining between them. Here the CDR3 DNA reads TGCGCCAGCAGCTTGGCCGGGAGTCGGGAATCACCCCTCCACTTT. It encodes CASSLAGSRESPLHF.

The V gene is TRBV21-1, the J gene TRBJ2-5; TRBD2 is taken as the D call from the table, unchecked against the DNA. TRBV21-1 is a pseudogene segment. The CDR3 is made up of 21 amino acids. In DNA, the CDR3 is TGTGCCAGCAGCGGACACAGGGGGAGAGAAGCGGGAGGGCCTCATCGAGAGACCCAGTACTTC. Residues: CASSGHRGREAGGPHRETQYF.

The chain has TRBV28 and TRBJ2-1; D ambiguous. CDR3 length: 13 amino acids. The ends were cut back, 7 bases at V and 10 bases at J, with 17 bases in the middle. The germline V gene has CDR1 MDHEN and CDR2 SYDVKM. DNA of the CDR3: TGTGCCAGCATGAACTGGTCGCCATGGGAGCAGTTCTTC. Translation: CASMNWSPWEQFF.

The chain combines TRBV29-1 with TRBJ2-7, with 7 bases lining up with TRBD2. V gave up 6 bases and J gave up 3 bases; unmatched junction bases: 8. The CDR3 contains 13 residues. Germline V gives CDR1 SQVTM, CDR2 ANQGSEA. This chain's CDR3 is CSVAPGLDYEQYF. Written as DNA, the CDR3 is TGCAGCGTGGCCCCTGGACTAGACTACGAGCAGTACTTC.

This clone was counted a few times. This chain connects TRBV6-5 to TRBJ1-4; D unresolved. V was pared by 6 bases and J by 6 bases, with 5 bases between. The germline gives CDR1 MNHEY, CDR2 SVGAGI. CDR3 length: 11 residues. The CDR3: CASSRDEKLFF. CDR3 DNA sequence: TGTGCCAGCAGCCGGGATGAAAAACTGTTTTTT.

The rearrangement links TRBV7-9 to TRBJ2-1; D unclear. This CDR3 region has 11 residues. V was clipped by 2 bases and J by 8 bases, with 4 bases between them. Germline-derived CDR1 and CDR2 are SEHNR and FQNEAQ (reference sequence). DNA of the CDR3: TGTGCCAGCAGCTTAACGGATGAGCAGTTCTTC. It codes for CASSLTDEQFF.

The chain uses TRBV15 and TRBJ2-1, with TRBD2 matching 8 bases. This CDR3 spans 15 amino acids. Germline lookup yields CDR1 LNHNV and CDR2 YYDKDF (reference sequence). The V and J ends lost 5 bases and 1 base, in that order; junction bases with no gene match: 4. The CDR3 sequence: CATSGGLDSYNEQFF. CDR3 DNA sequence: TGTGCCACCAGCGGGGGACTAGATTCCTACAATGAGCAGTTCTTC.

This clone was seen a few times. The gene calls are TRBV7-9 and TRBJ2-5; 9 bases match TRBD1. CDR3 size: 15 residues. Germline V gene sequence: CDR1 SEHNR, CDR2 FQNEAQ (reference sequence). V gave up 2 bases and J gave up 1 base; unmatched junction bases: 2. The CDR3, as DNA: TGTGCCAGCAGCTTAAGGACAGGGGCCCAAGAGACCCAGTACTTC. Its protein product is CASSLRTGAQETQYF. The full variable domain, with the rest looked up from reference TRBV7-9 and TRBJ2-5, is DTGVSQNPRHKITKRGQNVTFRCDPISEHNRLYWYRQTLGQGPEFLTYFQNEAQLEKSRLLSDRFSAERPKGSFSTLEIQRTEQGDSAMYLCASSLRTGAQETQYFGPGTRLLVL.

Only a few counts were recorded for this clone. No conserved phenylalanine or tryptophan is present at the end of the CDR3, so a read error is the likely explanation. V is TRBV7-8 and J is TRBJ1-1; 7 bases are shared with TRBD1. The CDR3 has 16 residues. The V gene's germline CDR1 is SGHVS and CDR2 FQNEAQ. V was pared by 4 bases and J by 2 bases, with 10 bases of the junction left unmatched. The chain's CDR3 is CASSSWRTGVNTEAFL. The DNA for the CDR3 is TGTGCCAGCAGCTCCTGGCGAACAGGGGTAAACACTGAAGCTTTCCTT.

By frequency in the sample, this clone is medium-sized (0.01 to 0.1%). The chain recombines TRBV6-4 with TRBJ2-2, with D possibly matching TRBD2 (5 bases). V was clipped by 5 bases and J by 1 base, with 5 bases between them. Germline V CDR1 and CDR2: MRHNA, SNTAGT. The CDR3 is made up of 13 amino acids. CDR3 sequence: CASSSGNTGELFF. CDR3 in DNA: TGTGCCAGCAGTAGCGGGAACACCGGGGAGCTGTTTTTT.

The CDR3 coding sequence is TGCAGCGTTGTACAGGGACAGGGTAACCAAGAGACCCAGTACTTC. The encoded protein is CSVVQGQGNQETQYF. The chain is built from TRBV29-1 and TRBJ2-5; 9 bases line up with TRBD1. Germline CDR1 reads SQVTM; CDR2 reads ANQGSEA. With V trimmed by 4 bases and J by 0 bases, 6 bases remained unmatched. The length of the CDR3 is 15 residues.

This clone was recorded a few times. J is TRBJ1-2 and V is TRBV30, with D unresolved. This CDR3 is built from 11 residues. CDR1 GTSNPN and CDR2 SVGIG come from the germline V gene (reference sequence). The germline V and J ends were trimmed by 2 bases and 8 bases, with 9 bases remaining between them. CDR3: CAWSPPSGYTF. The CDR3 nucleotides read TGTGCCTGGAGTCCCCCAAGCGGCTACACCTTC.

This chain joins TRBV15 and TRBJ1-6; 7 bases align to TRBD1. Trimming removed 5 bases from V and 9 bases from J; junction bases left unmatched: 7. Germline CDR1 is LNHNV and CDR2 is YYDKDF (reference sequence). The CDR3 sequence is 14 residues long. The CDR3 spells CATSGDSVFSPLHF. CDR3 coding DNA: TGTGCCACCAGCGGGGACAGCGTTTTTTCACCCCTCCACTTT. The full variable domain, with the rest looked up from reference TRBV15 and TRBJ1-6, is DAMVIQNPRYQVTQFGKPVTLSCSQTLNHNVMYWYQQKSSQAPKLLFHYYDKDFNNEADTPDNFQSRRPNTSFCFLDIRSPGLGDTAMYLCATSGDSVFSPLHFGNGTRLTVT.

The gene calls are TRBV6-5 and TRBJ2-7; possible D gene TRBD1, 6 bases. The germline V gene encodes CDR1 MNHEY and CDR2 SVGAGI. This CDR3 contains 14 residues. Trimming cost V 2 bases and J 6 bases, with 14 bases left between them. CDR3 protein: CASSYEQGNPEQYF. In DNA, the CDR3 is TGTGCCAGCAGTTACGAACAGGGTAATCCCGAGCAGTACTTC.

The rearrangement uses TRBV19 and TRBJ2-7; 11 bases align to TRBD2. Germline lookup yields CDR1 LNHDA and CDR2 SQIVND (reference sequence). The CDR3 is 14 amino acids. J was trimmed by 2 bases and V by 7 bases; bases with no gene match: 4. The CDR3: CASTPTSGAYEQYF. The DNA of the CDR3 is TGTGCCAGTACCCCGACTAGCGGGGCCTACGAGCAGTACTTC.

The CDR3 is CATYDGVREQYF. The CDR3 nucleotides read TGTGCCACCTACGATGGAGTCCGCGAGCAGTACTTC. The chain couples TRBV6-1 to TRBJ2-7; D unresolved. Per the germline V gene, CDR1 is MNHNS and CDR2 is SASEGT. This CDR3 has 12 amino acids. Trimming shortened V by 10 bases and J by 6 bases, and 16 bases separated the two germline ends.